Listed below are T cell receptor beta chains from one sample, sequenced in a study of cytomegalovirus exposure and HLA in healthy donors. The method was immunoSEQ multiplex PCR; TCRdb's version includes in-frame clones alone and lacks a portion of them. The repertoire has approximately 130,000 clones, 85% to 90% of them found once; the top ten carry approximately 6.4%. The sample consisted of PBMCs. The receptor set was obtained from a woman in her 30s in good health and CMV-seropositive. CDR3s include the opening cysteine and the closing phenylalanine or tryptophan. The D gene is left open where the match is weak. Only part of the rows carry a size: once, few, many, or a class if the clone is expanded.

CDR3 length	V gene	D gene	J gene	clone size	CDR3 protein	CDR3 DNA
14	TRBV28	TRBD1	TRBJ1-1	NA	CASTLGQGATEAFF	TGTGCCAGCACCCTCGGGCAGGGGGCCACTGAAGCTTTCTTT
11	TRBV7-3	NA	TRBJ2-5	NA	CASSFSSSQYF	TGTGCCAGCAGCTTCTCCTCCAGCCAGTACTTC
13	TRBV11-2	NA	TRBJ2-2	NA	CAAGQARTGELFF	TGTGCCGCAGGGCAGGCGCGAACCGGGGAGCTGTTTTTT
16	TRBV13	NA	TRBJ1-4	once	CASSIPAGKLNEKLFF	TGTGCCAGCAGCATCCCGGCAGGGAAGTTGAATGAAAAACTGTTTTTT
15	TRBV11-1	NA	TRBJ2-1	NA	CASSYTSYDYNEQFF	TGTGCCAGCAGCTACACTAGCTACGACTACAATGAGCAGTTCTTC
12	TRBV29-1	NA	TRBJ1-2	NA	CSDQGPNYGYTF	TGCAGCGACCAGGGTCCTAACTATGGCTACACCTTC
16	TRBV5-1	TRBD1	TRBJ2-7	NA	CASSPGTGALNYEQYF	TGCGCCAGCAGCCCCGGGACAGGGGCCCTAAACTACGAGCAGTACTTC
15	TRBV13	NA	TRBJ2-1	few	CASRNPSLGGNEQFF	TGTGCCAGCAGAAACCCTTCACTGGGGGGTAATGAGCAGTTCTTC
15	TRBV2	TRBD2	TRBJ2-5	once	CASSLPSGSTETQYF	TGTGCCAGCAGCCTTCCTAGCGGGAGTACGGAGACCCAGTACTTC
15	TRBV6-1	NA	TRBJ2-1	NA	CASTPSGLSYNEQFF	TGTGCCAGCACCCCGTCGGGACTTTCCTACAATGAGCAGTTCTTC
18	TRBV19	TRBD2	TRBJ2-1	once	CASSILSGTSGRRGEQFF	TGTGCCAGTAGTATACTGTCAGGGACTAGCGGGAGAAGGGGCGAGCAGTTCTTC
14	TRBV5-1	NA	TRBJ1-1	NA	CASSIQGENTEAFF	TGCGCCAGCAGCATACAGGGAGAGAACACTGAAGCTTTCTTT
14	TRBV30	NA	TRBJ1-5	NA	CAWSVKGGNQPQHF	TGTGCCTGGAGTGTAAAAGGCGGGAATCAGCCCCAGCATTTT
14	TRBV19	TRBD2	TRBJ2-1	NA	CASSGTSGANEQFF	TGTGCCAGTAGCGGGACTAGCGGGGCCAATGAGCAGTTCTTC
15	TRBV2	NA	TRBJ1-4	NA	CASSPGGGFLEKLFF	TGTGCCAGCAGCCCTGGGGGGGGGTTTTTGGAAAAACTGTTTTTT
13	TRBV7-9	NA	TRBJ2-7	NA	CASSAGPPYEQYF	TGTGCCAGCAGCGCGGGGCCCCCCTACGAGCAGTACTTC
16	TRBV9	NA	TRBJ2-2	NA	CASSPRRGQDTGELFF	TGTGCCAGCAGCCCTCGTCGAGGGCAGGACACCGGGGAGCTGTTTTTT
15	TRBV2	NA	TRBJ1-3	NA	CASSVSGFSGNTIYF	TGTGCCAGCAGTGTTTCGGGGTTCTCTGGAAACACCATATATTTT
16	TRBV7-9	TRBD1	TRBJ2-3	few	CSSSRSGQRLTDTQYF	TGTTCCAGCAGCCGCTCGGGACAGAGACTCACAGATACGCAGTATTTT
16	TRBV21-1	NA	TRBJ1-1	NA	CASSKESDRPGAEAFF	TGTGCCAGCAGCAAAGAGAGCGACAGGCCTGGGGCTGAAGCTTTCTTT
15	TRBV11-2	NA	TRBJ1-1	NA	CASSFLGQMNTEAFF	TGTGCCAGCAGCTTCTTAGGACAAATGAACACTGAAGCTTTCTTT
16	TRBV15	TRBD1	TRBJ2-1	once	CATSRVIGQGADEQFF	TGTGCCACCAGCAGAGTTATAGGACAGGGGGCCGATGAGCAGTTCTTC
13	TRBV7-3	NA	TRBJ1-1	NA	CASSSGQNTEAFF	TGTGCCAGCAGCTCAGGACAGAACACTGAAGCTTTCTTT
15	TRBV19	NA	TRBJ1-5	NA	CASSIQAGTNQPQHF	TGTGCCAGTAGTATACAGGCAGGAACCAATCAGCCCCAGCATTTT
16	TRBV5-4	TRBD1	TRBJ2-2	NA	CASSVDRAANTGELFF	TGTGCCAGCAGCGTGGACAGGGCCGCGAACACCGGGGAGCTGTTTTTT
12	TRBV19	NA	TRBJ1-3	NA	CASKTAGNTIYF	TGTGCCAGTAAAACCGCCGGGAACACCATATATTTT
15	TRBV27	NA	TRBJ1-1	NA	CASSLSNRADTEAFF	TGTGCCAGCAGTTTATCAAACAGGGCTGACACTGAAGCTTTCTTT
11	TRBV20-1	NA	TRBJ2-7	NA	CSASDGDEQYF	TGCAGTGCTAGCGACGGGGACGAGCAGTACTTC
16	TRBV4-1	NA	TRBJ2-2	NA	CASSQEKGWSAGELFF	TGCGCCAGCAGCCAAGAAAAGGGGTGGAGCGCCGGGGAGCTGTTTTTT
14	TRBV18	TRBD1	TRBJ2-5	NA	CASSPDRAQETQYF	TGTGCCAGCTCTCCTGACAGGGCCCAAGAGACCCAGTACTTC
17	TRBV4-2	NA	TRBJ2-7	NA	CASSQVGVAALSREQYF	TGTGCCAGCAGCCAAGTAGGGGTAGCGGCACTAAGTAGAGAGCAGTACTTC
15	TRBV27	TRBD2	TRBJ2-5	once	CASSFTSGRQETQYF	TGTGCCAGCAGTTTTACTAGCGGGAGACAAGAGACCCAGTACTTC
14	TRBV2	NA	TRBJ2-2	NA	CASAPQGNTGELFF	TGTGCCAGCGCGCCACAGGGTAACACCGGGGAGCTGTTTTTT
15	TRBV5-1	TRBD2	TRBJ2-2	once	CASSQRGANTGELFF	TGCGCCAGCAGTCAGCGGGGGGCGAACACCGGGGAGCTGTTTTTT
14	TRBV2	TRBD1	TRBJ2-7	once	CASSGQGASYEQYF	TGTGCCAGCAGTGGACAGGGGGCCTCCTACGAGCAGTACTTC
15	TRBV28	TRBD1	TRBJ1-2	NA	CASSLEQGAGYGYTF	TGTGCCAGCAGTCTAGAGCAGGGGGCCGGCTATGGCTACACCTTC
14	TRBV21-1	NA	TRBJ1-2	NA	CASRLQGLNYGYTF	TGTGCCAGCAGACTACAGGGTCTCAACTATGGCTACACCTTC
16	TRBV27	TRBD1	TRBJ2-6	NA	CASKNPGTGVANVLTF	TGTGCCAGCAAAAACCCAGGGACAGGGGTGGCCAACGTCCTGACTTTC
12	TRBV6-5	NA	TRBJ2-3	NA	CASSSSPDTQYF	TGTGCCAGCAGTTCTTCCCCCGATACGCAGTATTTT
16	TRBV5-5	NA	TRBJ1-2	NA	CASSPENGAAVYGYTF	TGTGCCAGCAGCCCCGAGAATGGGGCCGCTGTCTATGGCTACACCTTC
15	TRBV11-1	TRBD1	TRBJ1-4	few	CASSRLTGEGEKLFF	TGTGCCAGCAGCCGTCTGACAGGGGAAGGAGAAAAACTGTTTTTT
16	TRBV11-2	NA	TRBJ2-3	NA	CASSLGSGLSTDTQYF	TGTGCCAGCAGCTTAGGGTCCGGACTGAGCACAGATACGCAGTATTTT
13	TRBV9	NA	TRBJ1-1	NA	CASSVGVGTEAFF	TGTGCCAGCAGCGTAGGGGTCGGGACTGAAGCTTTCTTT
13	TRBV2	NA	TRBJ1-1	NA	CASSLARGTEAFF	TGTGCCAGCAGTCTAGCCAGGGGCACTGAAGCTTTCTTT
13	TRBV29-1	NA	TRBJ2-1	once	CSVVPLGGNEQFF	TGCAGCGTTGTGCCCCTGGGGGGCAATGAGCAGTTCTTC
18	TRBV15	TRBD1	TRBJ2-6	NA	CATSSLQGSSSGANVLTF	TGTGCCACCAGCAGTTTACAGGGGTCGTCCTCTGGGGCCAACGTCCTGACTTTC
15	TRBV28	TRBD1	TRBJ1-1	NA	CASSLFVTGGTEAFF	TGTGCCAGCAGTTTATTTGTGACAGGGGGCACTGAAGCTTTCTTT
11	TRBV11-2	NA	TRBJ1-1	NA	CASSFRTEAFF	TGTGCCAGCAGCTTTCGCACTGAAGCTTTCTTT